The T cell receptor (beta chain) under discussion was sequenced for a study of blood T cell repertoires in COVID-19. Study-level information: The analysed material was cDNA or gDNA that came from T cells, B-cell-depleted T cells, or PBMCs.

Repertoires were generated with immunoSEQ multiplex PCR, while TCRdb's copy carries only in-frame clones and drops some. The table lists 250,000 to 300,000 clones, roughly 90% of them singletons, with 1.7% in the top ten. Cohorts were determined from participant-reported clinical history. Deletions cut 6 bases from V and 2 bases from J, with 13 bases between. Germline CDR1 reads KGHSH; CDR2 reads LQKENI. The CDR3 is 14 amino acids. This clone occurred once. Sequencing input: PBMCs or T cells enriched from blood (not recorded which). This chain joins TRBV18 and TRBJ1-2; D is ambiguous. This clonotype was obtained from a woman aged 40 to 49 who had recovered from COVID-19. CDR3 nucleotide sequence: TGTGCCAGCTCCCCAGAGGCGCAGAACTATGGCTACACCTTC. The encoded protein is CASSPEAQNYGYTF. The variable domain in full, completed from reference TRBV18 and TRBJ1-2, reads NAGVMQNPRHLVRRRGQEARLRCSPMKGHSHVYWYRQLPEEGLKFMVYLQKENIIDESGMPKERFSAEFPKEGPSILRIQQVVRGDSAAYFCASSPEAQNYGYTFGSGTRLTVV.